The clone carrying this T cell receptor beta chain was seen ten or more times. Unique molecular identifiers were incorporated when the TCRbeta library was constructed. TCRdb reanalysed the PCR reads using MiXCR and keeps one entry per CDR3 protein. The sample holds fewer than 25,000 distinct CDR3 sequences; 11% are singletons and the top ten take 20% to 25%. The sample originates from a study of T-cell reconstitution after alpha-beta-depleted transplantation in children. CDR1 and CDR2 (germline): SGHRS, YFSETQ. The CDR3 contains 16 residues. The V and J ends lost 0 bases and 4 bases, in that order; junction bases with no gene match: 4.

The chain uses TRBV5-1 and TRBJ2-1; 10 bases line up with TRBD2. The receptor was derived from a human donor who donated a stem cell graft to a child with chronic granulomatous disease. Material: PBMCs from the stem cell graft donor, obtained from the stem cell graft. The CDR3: CASSLGLAGLYNEQFF. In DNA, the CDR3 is TGCGCCAGCAGCTTGGGACTAGCGGGCTTGTACAATGAGCAGTTCTTC.